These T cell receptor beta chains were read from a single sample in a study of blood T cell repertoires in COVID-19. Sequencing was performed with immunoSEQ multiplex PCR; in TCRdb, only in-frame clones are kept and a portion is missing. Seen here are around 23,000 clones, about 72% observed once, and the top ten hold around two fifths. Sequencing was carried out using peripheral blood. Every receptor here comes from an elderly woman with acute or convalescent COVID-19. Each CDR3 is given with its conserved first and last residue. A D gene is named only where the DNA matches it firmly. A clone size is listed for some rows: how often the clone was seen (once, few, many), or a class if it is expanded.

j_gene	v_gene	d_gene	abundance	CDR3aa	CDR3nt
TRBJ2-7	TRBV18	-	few	CASQGDSYEQYF	TGTGCCAGCCAAGGGGACTCCTACGAGCAGTACTTC
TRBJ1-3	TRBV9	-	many	CASSVEPGVPTIYF	TGTGCCAGCAGCGTAGAACCAGGGGTTCCCACCATATATTTT
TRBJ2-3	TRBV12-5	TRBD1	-	CASGPGTESTDTQYF	TGTGCTAGTGGACCCGGGACAGAGAGCACAGATACGCAGTATTTT
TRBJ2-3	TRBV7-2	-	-	CASSPYGGTDTQYF	TGTGCCAGCAGCCCTTACGGAGGGACAGATACGCAGTATTTT
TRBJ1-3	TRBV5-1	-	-	CASSLALSSGNTIYF	TGCGCCAGCAGCTTGGCCCTCAGCTCTGGAAACACCATATATTTT
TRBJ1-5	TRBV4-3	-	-	CASSQDWGDQPQHF	TGCGCCAGCAGCCAAGATTGGGGCGATCAGCCCCAGCATTTT
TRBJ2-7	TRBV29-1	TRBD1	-	CSVLTRTGGDEQYF	TGCAGCGTCCTAACTCGGACAGGGGGGGACGAGCAGTACTTC
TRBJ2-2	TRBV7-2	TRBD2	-	CASSSSSGVNTGELFF	TGTGCCAGCAGCTCCTCTAGCGGAGTTAACACCGGGGAGCTGTTTTTT
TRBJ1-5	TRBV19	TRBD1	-	CASSLGTGQIISNQPQHF	TGTGCCAGTAGTCTCGGGACGGGACAGATCATTAGCAATCAGCCCCAGCATTTT
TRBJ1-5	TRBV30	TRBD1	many	CAWSVGTGKQPQHF	TGTGCCTGGAGTGTAGGGACAGGGAAACAGCCCCAGCATTTT
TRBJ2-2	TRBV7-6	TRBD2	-	CASSLGLAGGIGELFF	TGTGCCAGCAGCCTGGGACTAGCGGGAGGAATCGGGGAGCTGTTTTTT
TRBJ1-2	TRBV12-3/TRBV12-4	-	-	CASTFAGDYGYTF	TGTGCCAGCACCTTTGCGGGGGATTATGGCTACACCTTC
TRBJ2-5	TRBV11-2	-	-	CASSYTGTQYF	TGTGCCAGCAGCTACACAGGGACCCAGTACTTC